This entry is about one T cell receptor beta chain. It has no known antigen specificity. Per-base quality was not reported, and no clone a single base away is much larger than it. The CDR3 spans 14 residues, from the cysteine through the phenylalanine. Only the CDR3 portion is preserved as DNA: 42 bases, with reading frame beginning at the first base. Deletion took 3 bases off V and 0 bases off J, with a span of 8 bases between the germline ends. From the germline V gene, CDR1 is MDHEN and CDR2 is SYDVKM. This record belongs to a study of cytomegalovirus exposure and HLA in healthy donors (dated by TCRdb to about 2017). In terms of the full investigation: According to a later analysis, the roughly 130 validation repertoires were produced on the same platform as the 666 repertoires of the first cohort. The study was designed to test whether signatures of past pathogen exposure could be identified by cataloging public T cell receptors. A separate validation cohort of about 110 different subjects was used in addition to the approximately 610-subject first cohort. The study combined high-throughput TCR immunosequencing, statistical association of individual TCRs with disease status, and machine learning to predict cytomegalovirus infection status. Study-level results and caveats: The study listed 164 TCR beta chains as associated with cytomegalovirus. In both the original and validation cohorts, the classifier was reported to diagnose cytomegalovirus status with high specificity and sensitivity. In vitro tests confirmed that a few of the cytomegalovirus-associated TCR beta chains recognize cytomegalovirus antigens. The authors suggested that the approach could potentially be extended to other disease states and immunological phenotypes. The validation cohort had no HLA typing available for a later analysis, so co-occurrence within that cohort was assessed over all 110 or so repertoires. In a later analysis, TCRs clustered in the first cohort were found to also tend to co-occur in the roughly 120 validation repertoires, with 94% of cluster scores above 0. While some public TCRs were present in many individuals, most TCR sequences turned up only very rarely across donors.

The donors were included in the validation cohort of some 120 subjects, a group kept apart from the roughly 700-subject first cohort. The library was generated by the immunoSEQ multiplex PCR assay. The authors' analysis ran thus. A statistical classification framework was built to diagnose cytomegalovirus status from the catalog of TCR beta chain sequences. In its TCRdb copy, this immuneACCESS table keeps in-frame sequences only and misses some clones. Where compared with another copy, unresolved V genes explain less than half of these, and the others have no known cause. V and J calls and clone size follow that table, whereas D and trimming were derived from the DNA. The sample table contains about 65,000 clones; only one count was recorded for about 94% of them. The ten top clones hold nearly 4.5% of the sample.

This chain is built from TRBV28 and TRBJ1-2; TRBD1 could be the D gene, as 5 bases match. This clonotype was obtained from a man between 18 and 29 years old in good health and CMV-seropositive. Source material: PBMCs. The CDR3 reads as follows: CASSLGGANYGYTF. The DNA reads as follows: TGTGCCAGCAGTTTGGGAGGGGCTAACTATGGCTACACCTTC.